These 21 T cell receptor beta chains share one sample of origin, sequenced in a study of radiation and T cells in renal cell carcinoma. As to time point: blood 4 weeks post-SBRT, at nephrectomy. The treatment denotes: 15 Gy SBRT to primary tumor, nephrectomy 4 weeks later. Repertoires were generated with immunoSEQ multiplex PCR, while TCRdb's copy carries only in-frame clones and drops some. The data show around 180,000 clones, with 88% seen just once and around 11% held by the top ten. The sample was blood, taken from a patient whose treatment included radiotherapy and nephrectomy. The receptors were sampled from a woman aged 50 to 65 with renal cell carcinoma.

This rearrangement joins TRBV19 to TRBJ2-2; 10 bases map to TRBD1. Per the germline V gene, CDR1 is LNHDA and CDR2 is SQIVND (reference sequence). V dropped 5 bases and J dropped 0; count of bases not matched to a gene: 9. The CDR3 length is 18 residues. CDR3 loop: CASSPRLGQGPNTGELFF. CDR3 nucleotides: TGTGCCAGTAGTCCCCGGTTGGGACAGGGGCCGAACACCGGGGAGCTGTTTTTT.

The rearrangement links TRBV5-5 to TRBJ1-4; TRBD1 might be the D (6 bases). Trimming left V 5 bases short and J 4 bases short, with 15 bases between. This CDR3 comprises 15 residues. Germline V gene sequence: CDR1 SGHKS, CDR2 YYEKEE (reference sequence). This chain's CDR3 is CASSRQAQSNEKLFF. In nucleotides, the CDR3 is TGTGCCAGCAGTCGACAGGCCCAGAGTAATGAAAAACTGTTTTTT.

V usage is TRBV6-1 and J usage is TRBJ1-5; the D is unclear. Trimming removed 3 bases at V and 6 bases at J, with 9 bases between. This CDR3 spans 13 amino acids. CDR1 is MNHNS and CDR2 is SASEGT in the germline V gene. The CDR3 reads CASSDIPGQPQHF. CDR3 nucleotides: TGTGCCAGCAGTGATATTCCGGGTCAGCCCCAGCATTTT.

CDR3 in amino acids: CASSLEGLARSEQFF. For the CDR3, the DNA is TGTGCCAGCAGCTTGGAGGGACTAGCTAGGAGTGAGCAGTTCTTC. The chain recombines TRBV5-4 with TRBJ2-1; 9 bases line up with TRBD2. V trimming: 0 bases; J trimming: 9 bases; junction bases outside the gene matches: 7. Germline CDR1 reads SGHNT; CDR2 reads YYREEE (reference sequence). There are 15 residues in the CDR3.

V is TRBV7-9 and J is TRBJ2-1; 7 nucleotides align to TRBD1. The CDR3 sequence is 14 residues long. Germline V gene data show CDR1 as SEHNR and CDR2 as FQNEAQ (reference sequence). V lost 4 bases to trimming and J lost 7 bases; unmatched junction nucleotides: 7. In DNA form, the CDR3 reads TGTGCCAGCAGCTCCCGGGACAGTTTAAATGAGCAGTTCTTC. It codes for CASSSRDSLNEQFF.

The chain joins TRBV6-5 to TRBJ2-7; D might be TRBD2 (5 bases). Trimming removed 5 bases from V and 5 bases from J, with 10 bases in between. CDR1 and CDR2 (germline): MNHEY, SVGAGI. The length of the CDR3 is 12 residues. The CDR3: CASSGSFNEQYF. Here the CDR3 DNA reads TGTGCCAGCAGTGGGAGTTTTAACGAGCAGTACTTC.

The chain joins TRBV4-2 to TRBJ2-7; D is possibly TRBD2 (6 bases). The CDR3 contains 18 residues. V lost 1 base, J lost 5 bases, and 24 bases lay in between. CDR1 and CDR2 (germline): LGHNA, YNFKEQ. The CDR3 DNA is TGTGCCAGCAGCCAAGCCGCGGGGCTGACTCCTTCTCCCCACGAGCAGTACTTC. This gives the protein CASSQAAGLTPSPHEQYF.

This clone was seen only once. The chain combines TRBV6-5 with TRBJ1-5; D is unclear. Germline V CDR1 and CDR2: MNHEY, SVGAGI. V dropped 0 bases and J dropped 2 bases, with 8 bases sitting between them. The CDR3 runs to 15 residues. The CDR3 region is CASSYSVGGNQPQHF. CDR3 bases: TGTGCCAGCAGTTACTCGGTGGGCGGCAATCAGCCCCAGCATTTT.

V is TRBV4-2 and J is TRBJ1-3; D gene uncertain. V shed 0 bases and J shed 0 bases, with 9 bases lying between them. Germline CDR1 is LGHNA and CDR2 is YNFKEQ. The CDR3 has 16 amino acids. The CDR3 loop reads CASSQEVTDSGNTIYF. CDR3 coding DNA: TGTGCCAGCAGCCAAGAAGTAACCGACTCTGGAAACACCATATATTTT.

The CDR3, as DNA: TGCACCAGCAGCCAAGATGCAGGGAAAGTAGGATCACCCCTCCACTTT. Its protein is CTSSQDAGKVGSPLHF. The gene calls are TRBV1 and TRBJ1-6; no DNA check was done on the table's D call, TRBD1. TRBV1 is a pseudogene. The CDR3 totals 16 residues.

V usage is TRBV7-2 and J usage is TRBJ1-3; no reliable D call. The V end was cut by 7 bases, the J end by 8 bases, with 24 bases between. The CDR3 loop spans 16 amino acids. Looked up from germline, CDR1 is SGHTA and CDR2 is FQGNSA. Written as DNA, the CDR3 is TGTGCCAGCACCAGGAGCGTCTATTCCGCCCAAGACACCATATATTTT. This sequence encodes CASTRSVYSAQDTIYF.

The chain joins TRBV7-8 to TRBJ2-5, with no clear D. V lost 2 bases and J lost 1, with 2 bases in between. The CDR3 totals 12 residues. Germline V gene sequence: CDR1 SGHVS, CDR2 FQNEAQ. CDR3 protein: CASSLTQETQYF. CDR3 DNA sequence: TGTGCCAGCAGCTTAACCCAAGAGACCCAGTACTTC.

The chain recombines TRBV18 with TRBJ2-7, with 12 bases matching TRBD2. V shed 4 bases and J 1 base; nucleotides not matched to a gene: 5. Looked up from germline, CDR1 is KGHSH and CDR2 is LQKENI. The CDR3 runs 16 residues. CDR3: CASSLSLAGGSYEQYF. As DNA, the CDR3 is TGTGCCAGCTCACTAAGCCTAGCGGGGGGGTCCTACGAGCAGTACTTC.

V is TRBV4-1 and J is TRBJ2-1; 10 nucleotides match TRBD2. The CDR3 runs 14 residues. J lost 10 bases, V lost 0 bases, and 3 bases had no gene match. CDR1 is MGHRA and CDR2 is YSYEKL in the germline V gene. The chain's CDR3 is CASSQELAGFEQFF. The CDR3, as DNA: TGCGCCAGCAGCCAAGAACTAGCGGGGTTCGAGCAGTTCTTC.

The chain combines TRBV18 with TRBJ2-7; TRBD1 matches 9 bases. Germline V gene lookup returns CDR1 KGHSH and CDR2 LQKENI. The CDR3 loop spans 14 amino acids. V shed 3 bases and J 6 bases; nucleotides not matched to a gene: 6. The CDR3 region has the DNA TGTGCCAGCTCACCTTACCGGGACAGGGCCGAGCAGTACTTC. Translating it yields CASSPYRDRAEQYF.

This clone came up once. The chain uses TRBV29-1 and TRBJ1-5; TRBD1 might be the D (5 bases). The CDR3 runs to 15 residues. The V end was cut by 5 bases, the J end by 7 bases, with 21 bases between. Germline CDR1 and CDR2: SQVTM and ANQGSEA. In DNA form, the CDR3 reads TGCAGCGTTTGGCCGGGGCCCGGGAGCGGCCAGCCCCAGCATTTT. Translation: CSVWPGPGSGQPQHF. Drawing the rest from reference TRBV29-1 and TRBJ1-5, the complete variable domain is SAVISQKPSRDICQRGTSLTIQCQVDSQVTMMFWYRQQPGQSLTLIATANQGSEATYESGFVIDKFPISRPNLTFSTLTVSNMSPEDSSIYLCSVWPGPGSGQPQHFGDGTRLSIL.

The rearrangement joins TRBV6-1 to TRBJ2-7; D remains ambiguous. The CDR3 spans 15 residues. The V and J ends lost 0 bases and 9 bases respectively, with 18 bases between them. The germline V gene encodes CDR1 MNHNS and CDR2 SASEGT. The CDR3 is CASSEANGPNLRQYF. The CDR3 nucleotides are TGTGCCAGCAGTGAAGCCAATGGCCCGAATTTGAGGCAGTACTTC.

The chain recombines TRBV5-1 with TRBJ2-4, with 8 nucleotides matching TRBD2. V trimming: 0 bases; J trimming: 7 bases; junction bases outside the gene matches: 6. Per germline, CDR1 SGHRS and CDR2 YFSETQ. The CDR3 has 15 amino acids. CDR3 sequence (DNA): TGCGCCAGCAGCTTGGTAGCGGGGCTAGGTAACATTCAGTACTTC. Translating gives CASSLVAGLGNIQYF. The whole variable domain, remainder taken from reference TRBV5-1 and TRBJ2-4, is KAGVTQTPRYLIKTRGQQVTLSCSPISGHRSVSWYQQTPGQGLQFLFEYFSETQRNKGNFPGRFSGRQFSNSRSEMNVSTLELGDSALYLCASSLVAGLGNIQYFGAGTRLSVL.

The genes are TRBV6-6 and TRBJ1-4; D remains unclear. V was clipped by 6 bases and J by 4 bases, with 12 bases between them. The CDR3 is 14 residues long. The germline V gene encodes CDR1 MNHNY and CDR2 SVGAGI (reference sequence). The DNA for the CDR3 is TGTGCCAGCAGACCCGGTTGGGGTAATGAAAAACTGTTTTTT. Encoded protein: CASRPGWGNEKLFF.

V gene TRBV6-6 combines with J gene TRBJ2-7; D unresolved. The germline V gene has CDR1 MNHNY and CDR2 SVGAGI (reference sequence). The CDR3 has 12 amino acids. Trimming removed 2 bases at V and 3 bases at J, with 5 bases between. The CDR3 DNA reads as TGTGCCAGCAGTTACGACAACTACGAGCAGTACTTC. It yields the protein CASSYDNYEQYF.

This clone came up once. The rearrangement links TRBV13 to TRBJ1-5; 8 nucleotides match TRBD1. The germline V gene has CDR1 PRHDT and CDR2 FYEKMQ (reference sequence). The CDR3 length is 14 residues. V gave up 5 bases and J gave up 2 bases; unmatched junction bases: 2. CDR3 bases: TGTGCCAGCAGCCAGGGGGCAGGCAATCAGCCCCAGCATTTT. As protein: CASSQGAGNQPQHF.